This T cell receptor (beta chain) is from a study of response to subunit inactivated influenza vaccine. TCRdb re-called the RT-PCR reads with MiXCR, one entry per CDR3 protein. The profile shows about 580,000 distinct CDR3 sequences, 14% of them singletons. This clonotype came up a few times. The V gene lost 9 bases and the J gene lost 1 base, with 17 bases spanning the gap. The CDR3 length is 14 residues. CDR1 SGHRS and CDR2 YFSETQ come from the germline V gene. This receptor was identified in a man aged 50 to 60 who received an inactivated influenza vaccine. Sequencing used PBMCs from blood, obtained roughly 12 days after vaccination. The V and J genes are TRBV5-1 and TRBJ2-7; the D gene is possibly TRBD2 (6 bases). The CDR3 loop reads CATSQGGESYEQYF. CDR3 in DNA: TGCGCCACCTCTCAGGGAGGAGAATCCTACGAGCAGTACTTC.